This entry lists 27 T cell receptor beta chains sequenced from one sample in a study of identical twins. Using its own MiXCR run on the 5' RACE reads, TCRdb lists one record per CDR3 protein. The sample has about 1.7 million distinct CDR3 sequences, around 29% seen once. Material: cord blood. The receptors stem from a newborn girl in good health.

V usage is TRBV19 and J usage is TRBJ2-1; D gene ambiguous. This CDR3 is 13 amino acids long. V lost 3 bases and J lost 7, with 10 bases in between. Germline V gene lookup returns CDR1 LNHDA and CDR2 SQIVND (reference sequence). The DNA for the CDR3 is TGTGCCAGTAGTATTGGGCAGTTTAATGAGCAGTTCTTC. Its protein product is CASSIGQFNEQFF.

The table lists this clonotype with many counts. The CDR3: CASSAGLRTYEQYF. CDR3 DNA sequence: TGTGCCAGCAGCGCTGGACTTAGAACCTACGAGCAGTACTTC. The chain joins TRBV21-1 to TRBJ2-7; TRBD2, the D gene given by the table, was not confirmed from the DNA. TRBV21-1 is annotated as a pseudogene. The length of the CDR3 is 14 residues.

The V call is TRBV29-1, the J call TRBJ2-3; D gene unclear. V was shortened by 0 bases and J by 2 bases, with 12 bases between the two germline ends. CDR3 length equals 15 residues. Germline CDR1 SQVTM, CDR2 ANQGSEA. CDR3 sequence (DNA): TGCAGCGTTGAAGATCTTGAGGTTACCACAGATACGCAGTATTTT. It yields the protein CSVEDLEVTTDTQYF.

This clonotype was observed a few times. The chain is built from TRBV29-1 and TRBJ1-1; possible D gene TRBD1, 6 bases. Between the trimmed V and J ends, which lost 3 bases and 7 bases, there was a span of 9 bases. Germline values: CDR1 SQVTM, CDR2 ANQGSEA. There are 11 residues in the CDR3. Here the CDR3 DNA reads TGCAGCGTTGACAGGGGAGTTGAAGCTTTCTTT. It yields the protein CSVDRGVEAFF. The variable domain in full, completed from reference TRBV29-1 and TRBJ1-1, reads SAVISQKPSRDICQRGTSLTIQCQVDSQVTMMFWYRQQPGQSLTLIATANQGSEATYESGFVIDKFPISRPNLTFSTLTVSNMSPEDSSIYLCSVDRGVEAFFGQGTRLTVV.

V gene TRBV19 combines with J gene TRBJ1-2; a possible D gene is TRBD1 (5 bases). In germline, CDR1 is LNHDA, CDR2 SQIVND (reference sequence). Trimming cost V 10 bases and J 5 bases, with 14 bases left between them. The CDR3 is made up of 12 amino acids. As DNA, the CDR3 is TGTGCCACTCAGGGATCGGGATATGGCTACACCTTC. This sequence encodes CATQGSGYGYTF.

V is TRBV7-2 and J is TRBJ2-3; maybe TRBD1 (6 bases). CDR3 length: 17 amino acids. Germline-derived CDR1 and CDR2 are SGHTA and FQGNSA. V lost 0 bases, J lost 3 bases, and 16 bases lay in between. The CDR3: CASSLAGRTARTDTQYF. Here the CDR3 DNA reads TGTGCCAGCAGCTTAGCCGGACGGACAGCAAGGACAGATACGCAGTATTTT.

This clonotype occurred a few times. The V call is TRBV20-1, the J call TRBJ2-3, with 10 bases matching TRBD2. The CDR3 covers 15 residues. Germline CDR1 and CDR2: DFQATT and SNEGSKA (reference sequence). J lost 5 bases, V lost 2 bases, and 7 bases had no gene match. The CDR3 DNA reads TGCAGTGCTAGAATCGCTAGCGGGAGAGTAGATACGCAGTATTTT. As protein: CSARIASGRVDTQYF.

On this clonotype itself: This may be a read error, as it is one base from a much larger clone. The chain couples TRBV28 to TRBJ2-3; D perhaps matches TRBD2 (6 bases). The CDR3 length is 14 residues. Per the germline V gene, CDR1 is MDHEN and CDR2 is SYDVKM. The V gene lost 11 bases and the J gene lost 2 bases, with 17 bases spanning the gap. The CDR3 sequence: CAGTGGIYTDTQYF. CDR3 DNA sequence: TGTGCCGGCACGGGCGGGATTTACACAGATACGCAGTATTTT.

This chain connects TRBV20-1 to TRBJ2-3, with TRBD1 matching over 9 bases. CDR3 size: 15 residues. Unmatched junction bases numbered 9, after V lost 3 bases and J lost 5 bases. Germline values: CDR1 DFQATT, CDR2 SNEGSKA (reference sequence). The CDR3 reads CSASRGQGRGDTQYF. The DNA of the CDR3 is TGCAGTGCTAGTAGGGGACAGGGTCGAGGAGATACGCAGTATTTT.

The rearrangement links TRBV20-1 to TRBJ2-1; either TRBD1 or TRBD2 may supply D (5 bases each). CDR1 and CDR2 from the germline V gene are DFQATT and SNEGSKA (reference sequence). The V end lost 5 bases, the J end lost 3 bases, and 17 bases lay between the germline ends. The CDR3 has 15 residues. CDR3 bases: TGCAGTGCTGAGGGATACGGGGCGTACTACAATGAGCAGTTCTTC. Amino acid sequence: CSAEGYGAYYNEQFF.

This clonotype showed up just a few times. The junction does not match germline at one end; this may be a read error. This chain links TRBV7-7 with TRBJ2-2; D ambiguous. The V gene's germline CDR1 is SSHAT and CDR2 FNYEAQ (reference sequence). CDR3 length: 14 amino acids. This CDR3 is CASSPLPNTGELFF. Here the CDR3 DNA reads TGTGCTAGCAGCCCCCTCCCTAACACCGGGGAGCTGTTTTTT.

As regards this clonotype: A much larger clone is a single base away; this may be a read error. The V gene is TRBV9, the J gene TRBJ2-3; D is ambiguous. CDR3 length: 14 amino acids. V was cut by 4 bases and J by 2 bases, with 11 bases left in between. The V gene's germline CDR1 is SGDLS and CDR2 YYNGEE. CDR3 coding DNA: TGTGCCAGCAGCCCGTCAATAGTCACAGATACGCAGTATTTT. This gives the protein CASSPSIVTDTQYF.

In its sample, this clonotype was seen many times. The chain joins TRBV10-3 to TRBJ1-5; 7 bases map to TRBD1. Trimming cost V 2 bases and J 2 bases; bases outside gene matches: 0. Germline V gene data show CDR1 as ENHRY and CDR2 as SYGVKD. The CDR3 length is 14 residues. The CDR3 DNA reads TGTGCCATCAGTGAGACAGGGGGCAATCAGCCCCAGCATTTT. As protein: CAISETGGNQPQHF.

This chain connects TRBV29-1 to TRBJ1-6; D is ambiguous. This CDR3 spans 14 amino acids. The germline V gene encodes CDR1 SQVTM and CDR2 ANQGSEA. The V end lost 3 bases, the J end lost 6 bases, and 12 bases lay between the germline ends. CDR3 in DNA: TGCAGCGTTGATATCAGGAAAGGTAATTCACCCCTCCACTTT. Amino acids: CSVDIRKGNSPLHF.

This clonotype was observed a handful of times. Here the CDR3 reads CSARIPGGTEAFF. The CDR3 DNA is TGCAGTGCTAGAATACCAGGGGGCACTGAAGCTTTCTTT. The J gene is TRBJ1-1, the V gene TRBV20-1; TRBD1 agrees at 7 bases. This CDR3 has 13 amino acids. CDR1 is DFQATT and CDR2 is SNEGSKA in the germline V gene (reference sequence). J gave up 4 bases and V 2 bases, and 4 bases lay outside the gene matches.

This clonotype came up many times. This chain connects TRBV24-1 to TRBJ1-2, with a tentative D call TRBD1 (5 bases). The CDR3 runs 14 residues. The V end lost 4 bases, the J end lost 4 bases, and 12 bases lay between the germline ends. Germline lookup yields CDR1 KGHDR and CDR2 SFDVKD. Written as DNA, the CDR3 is TGTGCCACCAGTGACCCTCGTGACAGCTATGGCTACACCTTC. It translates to CATSDPRDSYGYTF.

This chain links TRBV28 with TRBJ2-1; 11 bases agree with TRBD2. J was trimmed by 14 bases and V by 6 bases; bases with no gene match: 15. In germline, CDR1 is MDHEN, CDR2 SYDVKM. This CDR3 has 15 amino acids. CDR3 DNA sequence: TGTGCCAGCAGCTTGTCGGGGATACTAGCGGGAGAGAAGTTCTTC. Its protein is CASSLSGILAGEKFF. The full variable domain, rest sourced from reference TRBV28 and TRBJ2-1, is DVKVTQSSRYLVKRTGEKVFLECVQDMDHENMFWYRQDPGLGLRLIYFSYDVKMKEKGDIPEGYSVSREKKERFSLILESASTNQTSMYLCASSLSGILAGEKFFGPGTRLTVL.

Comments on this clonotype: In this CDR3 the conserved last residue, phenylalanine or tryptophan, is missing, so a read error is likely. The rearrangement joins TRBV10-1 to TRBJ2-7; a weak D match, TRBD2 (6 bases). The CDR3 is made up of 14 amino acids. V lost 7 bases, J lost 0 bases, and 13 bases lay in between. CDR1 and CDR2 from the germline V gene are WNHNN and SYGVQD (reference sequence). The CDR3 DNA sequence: TGCGCCAGCAATGACAGACTAGACTCCTACGAGCAGTACTGC. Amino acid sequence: CASNDRLDSYEQYC.

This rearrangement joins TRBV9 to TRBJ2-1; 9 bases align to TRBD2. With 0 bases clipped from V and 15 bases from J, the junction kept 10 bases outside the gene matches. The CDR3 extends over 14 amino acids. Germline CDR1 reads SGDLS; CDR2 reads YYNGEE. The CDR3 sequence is CASSVAAGGVPAFF. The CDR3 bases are TGTGCCAGCAGCGTAGCCGCGGGAGGGGTGCCCGCGTTCTTC.

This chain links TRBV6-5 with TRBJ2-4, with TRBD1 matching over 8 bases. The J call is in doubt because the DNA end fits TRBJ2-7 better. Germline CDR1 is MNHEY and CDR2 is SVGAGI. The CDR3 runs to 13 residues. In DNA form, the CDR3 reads TGTGCCAGCATAGAGGACAGGGCCCACGAGCAGTACTTC. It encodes CASIEDRAHEQYF.

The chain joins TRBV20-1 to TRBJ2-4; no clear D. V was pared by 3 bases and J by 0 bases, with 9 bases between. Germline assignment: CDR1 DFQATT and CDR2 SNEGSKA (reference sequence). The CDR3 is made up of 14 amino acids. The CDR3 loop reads CSASGLLAKNIQYF. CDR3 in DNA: TGCAGTGCTAGCGGCCTACTAGCCAAAAACATTCAGTACTTC.

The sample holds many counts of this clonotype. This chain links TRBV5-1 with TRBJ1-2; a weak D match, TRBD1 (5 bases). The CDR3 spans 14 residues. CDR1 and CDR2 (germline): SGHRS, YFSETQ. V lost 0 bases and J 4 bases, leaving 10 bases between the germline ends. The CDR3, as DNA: TGCGCCAGCAGCTTGGCAGGGAAGGGCTATGGCTACACCTTC. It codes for CASSLAGKGYGYTF.

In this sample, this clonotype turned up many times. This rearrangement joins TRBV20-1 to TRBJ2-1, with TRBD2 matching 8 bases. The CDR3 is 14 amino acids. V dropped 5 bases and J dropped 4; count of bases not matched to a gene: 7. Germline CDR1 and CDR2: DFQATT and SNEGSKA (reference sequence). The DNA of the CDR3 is TGCAGTGCTGGGGGACTAGGACAATACAATGAGCAGTTCTTC. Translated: CSAGGLGQYNEQFF.

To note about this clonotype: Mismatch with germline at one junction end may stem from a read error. The CDR3 bases are TGTGTCAGCCGAATATTACGGGGGTACGAGCAGTACTTC. Translated, it gives CVSRILRGYEQYF. The chain recombines TRBV28 with TRBJ2-5, with D possibly matching TRBD2 (6 bases). The J call may be faulty, since TRBJ2-7 better matches the DNA end. This CDR3 has 13 residues. Per germline, CDR1 MDHEN and CDR2 SYDVKM.

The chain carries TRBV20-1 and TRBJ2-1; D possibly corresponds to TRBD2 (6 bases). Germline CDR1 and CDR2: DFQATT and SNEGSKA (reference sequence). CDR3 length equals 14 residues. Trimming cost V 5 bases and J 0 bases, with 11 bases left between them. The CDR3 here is CSAGTFFSYNEQFF. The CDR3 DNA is TGCAGTGCTGGGACTTTCTTCTCCTACAATGAGCAGTTCTTC.

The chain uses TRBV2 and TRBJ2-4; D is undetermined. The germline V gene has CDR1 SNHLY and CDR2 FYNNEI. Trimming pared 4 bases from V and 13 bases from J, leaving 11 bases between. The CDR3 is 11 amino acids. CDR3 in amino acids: CASSVIAEQYF. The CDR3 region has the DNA TGTGCCAGCAGTGTCATAGCTGAGCAGTACTTC.

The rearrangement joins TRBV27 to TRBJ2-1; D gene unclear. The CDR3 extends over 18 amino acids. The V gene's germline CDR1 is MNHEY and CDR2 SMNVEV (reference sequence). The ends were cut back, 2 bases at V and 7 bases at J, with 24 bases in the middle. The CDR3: CASSLKRTPFWTPNEQFF. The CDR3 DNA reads TGTGCCAGCAGTTTAAAAAGGACCCCCTTTTGGACGCCGAATGAGCAGTTCTTC.